This T cell receptor beta chain was profiled in a study of cytotoxic CD8 clonotypes in ibrutinib-treated CLL. In germline, CDR1 is SGHTA, CDR2 FQGNSA. The CDR3 contains 15 residues. Trimming cost V 0 bases and J 5 bases, with 13 bases left between them. The planned depth of sequencing spanned 1 in 200,000 to 1 in 1 million T cells. TCRdb keeps only in-frame clones here, not all; method: immunoSEQ multiplex PCR. The profile shows about 10,000 clones, around three quarters of them singletons. This clone has only a few counts. The rearrangement joins TRBV7-2 to TRBJ2-5; unclear D gene. Source: PBMCs, taken at disease progression, from a patient treated with ibrutinib. This sequence originates from a human donor with chronic lymphocytic leukemia. The CDR3 DNA reads TGTGCCAGCAGCTTAGCCTCGAGTGGGCTGGAGACCCAGTACTTC. This encodes CASSLASSGLETQYF.